This T cell receptor (beta chain) was recovered during a study of shared clonotypes between healthy human individuals. Study background: A donor's plate count was three for CD4 naive and three for CD4 memory; CD8 naive had two and CD8 memory one. Broader study findings: Naive subsets tended to show greater estimated richness than memory subsets.

As defined, naive CD8 cells were CD45RO-negative and positively selected for CCR7, with terminally differentiated effector memory CD45RA+ cells excluded. Only Caucasian adults living in Nashville, Tennessee served as donors. Authors' methods: Filtering was not the same, since immunoSEQ gave junction-only sequences without quality scores. TCRdb keeps only in-frame clones here, not all; method: immunoSEQ multiplex PCR. Clonal size and the V and J genes are those of that table, whereas D and trimming came from the DNA. The sample holds about 2 million clones; about 94% are singletons and the top ten take less than 1.5%. Comments on this clone: What it binds is not known.

V lost 1 base, J lost 3 bases, and 8 bases stayed unmatched. Germline V CDR1 and CDR2: SGHVS, FQNEAQ. The CDR3 sequence is 16 residues long. The sample consisted of naive CD8+ T cells sorted from blood. The chain carries TRBV7-8 and TRBJ2-7, with TRBD2 matching 8 bases. The sequence came from a man in his late teens or twenties in good health. CDR3 coding DNA: TGTGCCAGCAGCTTAGGAGGGACACTAGCGGACTACGAGCAGTACTTC. This codes for CASSLGGTLADYEQYF.